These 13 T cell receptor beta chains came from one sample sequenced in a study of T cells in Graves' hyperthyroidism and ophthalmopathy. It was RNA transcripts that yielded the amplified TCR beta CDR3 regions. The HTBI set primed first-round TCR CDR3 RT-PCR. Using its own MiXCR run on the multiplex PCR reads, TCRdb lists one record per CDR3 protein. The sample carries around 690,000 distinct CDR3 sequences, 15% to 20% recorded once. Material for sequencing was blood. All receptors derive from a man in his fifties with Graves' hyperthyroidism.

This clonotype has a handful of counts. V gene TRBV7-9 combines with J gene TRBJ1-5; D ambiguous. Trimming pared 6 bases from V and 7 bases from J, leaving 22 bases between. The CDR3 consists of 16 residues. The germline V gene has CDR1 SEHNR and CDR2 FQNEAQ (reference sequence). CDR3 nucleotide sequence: TGTGCCAGCAGTCTCTCCCCCGGGGAATTGAACCAGCCCCAGCATTTT. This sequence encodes CASSLSPGELNQPQHF.

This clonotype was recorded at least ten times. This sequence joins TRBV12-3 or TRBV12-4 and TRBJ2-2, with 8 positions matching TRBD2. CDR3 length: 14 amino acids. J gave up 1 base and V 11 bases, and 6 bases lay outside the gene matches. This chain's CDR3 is CAGKTSGNTGELFF. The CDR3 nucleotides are TGTGCCGGCAAAACTAGCGGGAACACCGGGGAGCTGTTTTTT.

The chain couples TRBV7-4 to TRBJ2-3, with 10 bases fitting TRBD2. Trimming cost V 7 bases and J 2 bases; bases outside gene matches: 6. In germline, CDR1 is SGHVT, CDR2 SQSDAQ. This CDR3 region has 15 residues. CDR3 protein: CASIPGTSATDTQYF. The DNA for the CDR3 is TGTGCCAGCATCCCCGGGACTAGCGCCACAGATACGCAGTATTTT.

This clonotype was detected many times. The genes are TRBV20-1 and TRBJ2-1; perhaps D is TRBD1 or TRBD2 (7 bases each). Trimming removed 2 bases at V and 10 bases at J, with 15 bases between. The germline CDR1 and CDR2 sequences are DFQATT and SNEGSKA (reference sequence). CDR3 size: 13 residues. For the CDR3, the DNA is TGCAGTGCTAGACAGGGGGGGAAGGAAGAGCAGTTCTTC. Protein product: CSARQGGKEEQFF.

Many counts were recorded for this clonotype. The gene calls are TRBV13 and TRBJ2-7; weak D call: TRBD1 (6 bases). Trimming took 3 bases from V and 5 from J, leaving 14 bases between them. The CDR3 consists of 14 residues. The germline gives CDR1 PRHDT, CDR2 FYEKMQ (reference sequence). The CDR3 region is CASSFGQINHEQYF. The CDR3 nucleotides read TGTGCCAGCAGCTTTGGACAGATAAATCACGAGCAGTACTTC.

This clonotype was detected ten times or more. The CDR3 reads CASSDKGFADIQYF. CDR3 sequence (DNA): TGTGCCAGCAGTGATAAGGGTTTCGCGGACATTCAGTACTTC. The genes are TRBV2 and TRBJ2-4; no reliable D call. In germline, CDR1 is SNHLY, CDR2 FYNNEI. The CDR3 covers 14 residues. V gave up 3 bases and J gave up 8 bases, with 14 bases separating them.

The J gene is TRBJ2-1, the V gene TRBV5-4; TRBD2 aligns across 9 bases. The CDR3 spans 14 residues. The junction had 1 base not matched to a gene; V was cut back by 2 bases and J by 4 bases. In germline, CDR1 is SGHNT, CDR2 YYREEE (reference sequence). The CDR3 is CASSFLAGYNEQFF. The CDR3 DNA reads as TGTGCCAGCAGCTTTCTAGCGGGGTACAATGAGCAGTTCTTC.

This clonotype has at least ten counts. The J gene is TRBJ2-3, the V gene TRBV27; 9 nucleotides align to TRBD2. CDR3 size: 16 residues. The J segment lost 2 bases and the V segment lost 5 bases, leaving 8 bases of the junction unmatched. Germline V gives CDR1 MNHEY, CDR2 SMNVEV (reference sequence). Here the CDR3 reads CASSLIAGALTDTQYF. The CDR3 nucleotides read TGTGCCAGCAGTCTTATAGCGGGAGCCCTCACAGATACGCAGTATTTT.

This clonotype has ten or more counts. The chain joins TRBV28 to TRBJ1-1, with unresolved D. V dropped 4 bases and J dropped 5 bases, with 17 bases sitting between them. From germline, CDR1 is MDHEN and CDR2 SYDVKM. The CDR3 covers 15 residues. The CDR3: CASSSPQRLGTEAFF. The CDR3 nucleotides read TGTGCCAGCAGTTCCCCACAGAGGTTGGGTACTGAAGCTTTCTTT.

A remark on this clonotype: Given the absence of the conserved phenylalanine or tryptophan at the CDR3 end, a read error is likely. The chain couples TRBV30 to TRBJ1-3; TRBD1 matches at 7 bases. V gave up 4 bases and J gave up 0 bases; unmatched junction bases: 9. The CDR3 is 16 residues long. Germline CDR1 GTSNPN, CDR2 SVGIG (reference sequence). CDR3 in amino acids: CAWNLQGRPSGNTIYS. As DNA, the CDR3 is TGTGCCTGGAACCTACAGGGGCGACCCTCTGGAAACACCATATATTCT.

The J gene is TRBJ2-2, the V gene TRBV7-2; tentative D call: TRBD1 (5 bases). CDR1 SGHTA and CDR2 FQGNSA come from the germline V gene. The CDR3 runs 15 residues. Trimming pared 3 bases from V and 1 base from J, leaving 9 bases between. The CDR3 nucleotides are TGTGCCAGCAGCTTCCAAGGGGTGAACACCGGGGAGCTGTTTTTT. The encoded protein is CASSFQGVNTGELFF.

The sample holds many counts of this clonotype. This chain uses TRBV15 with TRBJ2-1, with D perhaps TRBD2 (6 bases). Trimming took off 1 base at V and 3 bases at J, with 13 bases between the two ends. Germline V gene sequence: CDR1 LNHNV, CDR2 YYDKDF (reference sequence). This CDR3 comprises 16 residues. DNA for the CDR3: TGTGCCACCAGCAGAGGGGATCAGGGAGGCTACAATGAGCAGTTCTTC. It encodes CATSRGDQGGYNEQFF.

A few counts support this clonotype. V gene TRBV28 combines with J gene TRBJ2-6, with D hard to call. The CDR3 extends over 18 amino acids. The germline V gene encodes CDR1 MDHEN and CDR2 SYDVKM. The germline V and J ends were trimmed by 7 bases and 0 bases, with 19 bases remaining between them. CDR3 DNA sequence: TGTGCCAGCATTCCCAGCCCGGCAGCGAGCTCTGGGGCCAACGTCCTGACTTTC. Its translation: CASIPSPAASSGANVLTF.